The sample holds one count of the clone carrying this T cell receptor beta chain. As for treatment: 15 to 20 received Ad26.COV2.S at low or high dose, single or two shots; several received placebo; per-sample allocation not given. Day 63 following the first vaccine or placebo injection was when the samples were taken. Spike of the Wuhan-strain SARS-CoV-2 was expressed by an Ad26 vector, which formed the vaccine. The CDR3 totals 13 residues. V lost 4 bases to trimming and J lost 3 bases, with 13 bases between them. The germline V gene has CDR1 SQVTM and CDR2 ANQGSEA. This specimen comes from a study of Ad26.COV2.S vaccination and SARS-CoV-2 variants. The assay was immunoSEQ multiplex PCR, and TCRdb's table has in-frame clones only and misses some. In the table there are about 440,000 clones, roughly 89% of which are singletons.

Sequencing was performed on peripheral blood, taken in a trial of Ad26.COV2.S vaccine versus placebo. The chain has TRBV29-1 and TRBJ2-7, with D possibly called TRBD1 or TRBD2 (5 bases each). The TCR comes from a person between 18 and 59 years old who received the Ad26.COV2.S COVID-19 vaccine or a placebo. Here the CDR3 reads CSVGRGRGYEQYF. For the CDR3, the DNA is TGCAGCGTTGGCCGGGGACGGGGCTACGAGCAGTACTTC.